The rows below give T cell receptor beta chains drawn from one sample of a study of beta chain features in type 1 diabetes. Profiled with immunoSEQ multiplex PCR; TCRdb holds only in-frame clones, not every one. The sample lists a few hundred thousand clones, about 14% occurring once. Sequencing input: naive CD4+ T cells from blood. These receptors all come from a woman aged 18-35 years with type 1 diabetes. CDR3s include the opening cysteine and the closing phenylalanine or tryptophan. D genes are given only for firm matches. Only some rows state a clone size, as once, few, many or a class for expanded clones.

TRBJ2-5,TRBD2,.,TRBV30,TGTGCCTGGAGTTCCGGGACTACCGGGAGGGAGACCCAGTACTTC,CAWSSGTTGRETQYF
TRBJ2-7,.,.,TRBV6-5,TGTGCCAGCAGTTTGAACAGGGACTCCTACGAGCAGTACTTC,CASSLNRDSYEQYF
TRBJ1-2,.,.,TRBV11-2,TGTGCCAGCAGCTTCGGGGAGATCTATGGCTACACCTTC,CASSFGEIYGYTF
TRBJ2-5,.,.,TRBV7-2,TGTGCCAGCAGCTTAGTAAATCCCAGCGCGGAGACCCAGTACTTC,CASSLVNPSAETQYF
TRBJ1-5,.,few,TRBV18,TGTGCCAGCTCACCTACGGTCGTGTCGAATCAGCCCCAGCATTTT,CASSPTVVSNQPQHF
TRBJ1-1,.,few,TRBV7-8,TGTGCCAGCAGCGTGGGACCGGGAGGTGAAGCTTTCTTT,CASSVGPGGEAFF
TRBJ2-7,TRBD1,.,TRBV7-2,TGTGCCAGCAGCTCGACAGGGCACTTCTCCTACGAGCAGTACTTC,CASSSTGHFSYEQYF
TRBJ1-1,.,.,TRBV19,TGTGCCAGTAGTATAAACAGGAACACTGAAGCTTTCTTT,CASSINRNTEAFF
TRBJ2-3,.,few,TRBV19,TGTGCCAGCACCGTAGCGGTTGGCACAGATACGCAGTATTTT,CASTVAVGTDTQYF
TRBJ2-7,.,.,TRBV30,TGTGCCTGGACTCGGGGGTTACGCTACGAGCAGTACTTC,CAWTRGLRYEQYF
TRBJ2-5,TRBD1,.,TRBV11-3,TGTGCCAGCAGCCGGAACAGGGGACAGACCCAGTACTTC,CASSRNRGQTQYF
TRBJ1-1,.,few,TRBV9,TGTGCCAGCAGCGTAGACAGCACCCTGAACACTGAAGCTTTCTTT,CASSVDSTLNTEAFF
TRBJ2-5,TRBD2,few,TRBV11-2,TGTGCCAGCAGCTCCCCAGCGGGGGGTTTGCAAGAGACCCAGTACTTC,CASSSPAGGLQETQYF
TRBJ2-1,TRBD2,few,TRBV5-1,TGCGCCAGCAGCTTGGGACTAGCGGGACATCAAGAGCAGTTCTTC,CASSLGLAGHQEQFF